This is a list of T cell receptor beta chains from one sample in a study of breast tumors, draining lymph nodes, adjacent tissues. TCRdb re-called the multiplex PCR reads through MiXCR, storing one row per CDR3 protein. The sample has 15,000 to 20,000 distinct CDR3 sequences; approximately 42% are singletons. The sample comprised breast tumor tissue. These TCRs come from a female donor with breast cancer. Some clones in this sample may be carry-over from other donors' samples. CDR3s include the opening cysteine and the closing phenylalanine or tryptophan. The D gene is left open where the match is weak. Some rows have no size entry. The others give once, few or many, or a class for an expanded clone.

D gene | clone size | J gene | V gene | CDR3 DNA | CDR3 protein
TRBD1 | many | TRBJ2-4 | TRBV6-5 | TGTGCCAGCAGCAATACAGGGGCCCGGAACATTCAGTACTTC | CASSNTGARNIQYF
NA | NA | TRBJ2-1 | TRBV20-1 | TGCAGTGGAGGGGTTGAGCAGTTCTTC | CSGGVEQFF
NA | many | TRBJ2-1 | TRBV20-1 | TGCAGTGCTAGAGATCACAGGGCATACAATGAGCAGTTCTTC | CSARDHRAYNEQFF
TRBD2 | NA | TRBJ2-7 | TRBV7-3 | TGTGCCAGCAGCTTAACGACTAGCGGGGCCGACTCCTACGAGCAGTACTTC | CASSLTTSGADSYEQYF
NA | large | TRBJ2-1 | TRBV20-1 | TGCAGTGCCCCCTTAAGCGACTACTCCTACAATGAGCAGTTCTTC | CSAPLSDYSYNEQFF
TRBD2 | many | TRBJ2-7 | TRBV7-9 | TGTGCCAGCAGCGAAGGACTAGCGGGCTACGAGCAGTACTTC | CASSEGLAGYEQYF
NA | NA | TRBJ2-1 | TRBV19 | TGTGCCAGTAGTGGGAGTTGGGGGTCCTACAATGAGCAGTTCTTC | CASSGSWGSYNEQFF
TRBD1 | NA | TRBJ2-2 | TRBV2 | TGTGCCAGCATTGGGACAGGGTCGGCCGGGGAGCTGTTTTTT | CASIGTGSAGELFF
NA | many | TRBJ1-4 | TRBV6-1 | TGTGCCAGCAGCCATACCCAGGGGATTGGTGAAAAACTGTTTTTT | CASSHTQGIGEKLFF
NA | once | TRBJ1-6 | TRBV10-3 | TGTGCCATCAGTGAAAGCCCGGGACTTAGTTCACCCCTCCACTTT | CAISESPGLSSPLHF
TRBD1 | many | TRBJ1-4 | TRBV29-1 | TGCAGCGTTGCGGATTTAGACAGGGGAGGGGGATACGAAAAACTGTTTTTT | CSVADLDRGGGYEKLFF
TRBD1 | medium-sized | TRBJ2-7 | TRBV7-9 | TGTGCCAGCAGCCCGAGCGATGGACAGGGGCGACTCGAGCAGTACTTC | CASSPSDGQGRLEQYF
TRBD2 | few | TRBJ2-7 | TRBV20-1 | TGCAGTGCTAGATTGGTAGCGGGATACGAGCAGTACTTC | CSARLVAGYEQYF
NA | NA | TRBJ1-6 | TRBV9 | TGTGCCAGCAGCGGCCGCAGGGGTTTCAATCCACCCCTCCACTTT | CASSGRRGFNPPLHF
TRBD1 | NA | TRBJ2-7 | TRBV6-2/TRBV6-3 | TGTGCCAGCACCGGGACAGGGTACGAGCAGTACTTC | CASTGTGYEQYF
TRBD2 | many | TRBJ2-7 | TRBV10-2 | TGCGCCAGCAGAAGCGGGGGCCCCTACGAGCAGTACTTC | CASRSGGPYEQYF
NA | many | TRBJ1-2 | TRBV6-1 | TGTGCCAGCAGTCTAGGGCCCTATGGCTACACCTTC | CASSLGPYGYTF
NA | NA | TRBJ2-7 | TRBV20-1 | TGCAGTGCTATGGAGGTTTACTCCTACGAGCAGTACTTC | CSAMEVYSYEQYF
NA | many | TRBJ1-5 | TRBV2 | TGTGCCAGCGGCTCGACAGCTCAAAATCAGCCCCAGCATTTT | CASGSTAQNQPQHF
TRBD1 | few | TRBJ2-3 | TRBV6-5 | TGTGCCAGCAGTCACCGGGACAGGAGCACAGATACGCAGTATTTT | CASSHRDRSTDTQYF
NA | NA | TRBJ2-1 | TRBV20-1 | TGCAGTGCTACGGGGACTCTGGGGAATGAGCAGTTCTTC | CSATGTLGNEQFF
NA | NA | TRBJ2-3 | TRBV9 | TGTGCCTCGAATCGGGAGACCATAGATACGCAGTATTTT | CASNRETIDTQYF
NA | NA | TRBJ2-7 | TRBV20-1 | TGCAGCGTTGGATGGCGGGACTCCTACGAGCAGTACTTC | CSVGWRDSYEQYF
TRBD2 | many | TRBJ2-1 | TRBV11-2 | TGTGCCAGCAGCCCAGGAGCGGGAGGGCCTTACGGCAATGAGCAGTTCTTC | CASSPGAGGPYGNEQFF
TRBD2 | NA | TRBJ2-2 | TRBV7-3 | TGTGCCAGCAGCTCGGGACTAGCAAACGCCGGGGAGCTGTTTTTT | CASSSGLANAGELFF
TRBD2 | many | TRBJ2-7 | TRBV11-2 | TGTGCCAGCAGCTATTCTAGCGGGAGTGCCAGCTCCTACGAGCAGTACTTC | CASSYSSGSASSYEQYF
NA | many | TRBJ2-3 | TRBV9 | TGTGCCAGCAGCGTAGGTCACCGAATCGCTAGCACAGATACGCAGTATTTT | CASSVGHRIASTDTQYF
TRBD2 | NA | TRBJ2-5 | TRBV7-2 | TGTGCCAGCAGCTTTGGGGCGACTAGCGGGCAAGAGACCCAGTACTTC | CASSFGATSGQETQYF
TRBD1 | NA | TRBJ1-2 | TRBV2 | TGTGCCAGCAGTGAAGCAGACGGCAGGGGGTATGGCTACACCTTC | CASSEADGRGYGYTF
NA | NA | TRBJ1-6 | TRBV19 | TGTGCCAGTAGTATAGGGGAAGCGGATTCACCCCTCCGCTTT | CASSIGEADSPLRF
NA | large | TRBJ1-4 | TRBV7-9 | TGTGCCAGCAGCTTAGTTGGAACTAATGAAAAACTGTTTTTT | CASSLVGTNEKLFF
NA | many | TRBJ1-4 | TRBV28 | TGTGCCAGCAGCCTGCTAAGGGGTAATGAAAAACTGTTTTTT | CASSLLRGNEKLFF
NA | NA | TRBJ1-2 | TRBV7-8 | TGTGCCAGCAGCCACAGCTATGGCTACACCTTC | CASSHSYGYTF
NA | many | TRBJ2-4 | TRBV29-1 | TGCAGCGCGCTAGGACAAGCCAAAAACATTCAGTACTTC | CSALGQAKNIQYF
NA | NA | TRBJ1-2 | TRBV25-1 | TGTGCCAGCAGTGATTCAGGGTGGAGGGGCTACACCTTC | CASSDSGWRGYTF
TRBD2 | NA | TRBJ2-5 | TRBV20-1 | TGCAGTGCCAGCAGTGTCCCGACTAGCGGGGAAGAGACCCAGTACTTC | CSASSVPTSGEETQYF
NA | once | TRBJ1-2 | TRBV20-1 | TGCAGTGCTCTAAGTAATGGCTACACCTTC | CSALSNGYTF
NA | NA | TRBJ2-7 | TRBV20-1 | TGCAGTGCCGCTTCCAGCCAGCCCTACGAGCAGTACTTC | CSAASSQPYEQYF
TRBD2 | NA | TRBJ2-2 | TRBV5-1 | TGCGCCAGCAGCTTGGGAGGGACTAGCGCAACGAACACCGGGGAGCTGTTTTTT | CASSLGGTSATNTGELFF
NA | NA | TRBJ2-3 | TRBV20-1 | TGCAGTGCTAGGGAGTTCCCAGGGTTATCCAGCCACACAGATACGCAGTATTTT | CSAREFPGLSSHTDTQYF
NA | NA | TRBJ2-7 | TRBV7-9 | TGTGCCAGCAGCTCCAATTCACTGGGGCCTCACTACGAGCAGTACTTC | CASSSNSLGPHYEQYF
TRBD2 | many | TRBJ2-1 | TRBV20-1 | TGCAGTGCTAGAGATAAGTTTGGGATAGCGGGAGCGCTGTCCTACAATGAGCAGTTCTTC | CSARDKFGIAGALSYNEQFF
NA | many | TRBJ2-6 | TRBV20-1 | TGCAGTGCTAAAACAGGGAGGGGGGCCAACGTCCTGACTTTC | CSAKTGRGANVLTF